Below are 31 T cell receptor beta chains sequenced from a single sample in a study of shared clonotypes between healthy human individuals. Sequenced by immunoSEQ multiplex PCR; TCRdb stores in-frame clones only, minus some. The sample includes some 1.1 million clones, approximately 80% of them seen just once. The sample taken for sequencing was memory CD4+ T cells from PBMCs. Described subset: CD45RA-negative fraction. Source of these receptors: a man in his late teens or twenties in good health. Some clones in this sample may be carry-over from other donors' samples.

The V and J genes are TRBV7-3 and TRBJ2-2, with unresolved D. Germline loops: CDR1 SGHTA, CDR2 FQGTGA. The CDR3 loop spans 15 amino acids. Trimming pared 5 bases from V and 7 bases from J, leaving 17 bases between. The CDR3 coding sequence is TGTGCCAGCAGCCCATCCGGGTCCCCCGGCGGGGAGCTGTTTTTT. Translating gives CASSPSGSPGGELFF.

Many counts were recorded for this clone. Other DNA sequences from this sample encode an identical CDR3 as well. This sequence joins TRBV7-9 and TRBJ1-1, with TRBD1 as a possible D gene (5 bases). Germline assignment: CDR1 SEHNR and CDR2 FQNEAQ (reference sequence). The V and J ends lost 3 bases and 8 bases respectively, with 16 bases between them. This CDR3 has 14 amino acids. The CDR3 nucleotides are TGTGCCAGCAGCTTCAAGGGGCAGAGCTTAGAAGCTTTCTTT. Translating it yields CASSFKGQSLEAFF.

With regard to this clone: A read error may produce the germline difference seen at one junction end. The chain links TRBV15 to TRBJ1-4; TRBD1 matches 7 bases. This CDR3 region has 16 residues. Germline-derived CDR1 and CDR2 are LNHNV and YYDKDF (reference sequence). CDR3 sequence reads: CAASRGQLSTNEKLFF. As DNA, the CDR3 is TGTGCCGCCAGCAGGGGACAGTTGTCCACTAATGAAAAACTGTTTTTT.

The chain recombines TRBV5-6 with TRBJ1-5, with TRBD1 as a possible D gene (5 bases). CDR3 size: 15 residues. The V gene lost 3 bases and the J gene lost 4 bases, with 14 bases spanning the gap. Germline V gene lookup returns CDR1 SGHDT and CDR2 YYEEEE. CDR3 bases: TGTGCCAGCAGCTCTACCAGGGTCGGGAATCAGCCCCAGCATTTT. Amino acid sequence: CASSSTRVGNQPQHF.

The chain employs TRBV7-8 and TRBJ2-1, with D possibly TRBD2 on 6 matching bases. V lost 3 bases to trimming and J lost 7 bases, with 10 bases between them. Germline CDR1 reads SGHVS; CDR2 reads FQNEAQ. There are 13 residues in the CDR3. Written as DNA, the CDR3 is TGTGCCAGCAGCTTGGGGACTCTTAATGAGCAGTTCTTC. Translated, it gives CASSLGTLNEQFF.

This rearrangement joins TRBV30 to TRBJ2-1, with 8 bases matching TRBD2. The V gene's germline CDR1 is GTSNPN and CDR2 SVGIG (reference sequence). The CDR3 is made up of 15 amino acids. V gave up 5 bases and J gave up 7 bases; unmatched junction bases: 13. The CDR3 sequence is CAWDWNGGRRNEQFF. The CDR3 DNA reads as TGTGCCTGGGACTGGAATGGCGGGAGGAGGAATGAGCAGTTCTTC.

The CDR3 sequence: CASSAPLWTGRTQYF. The CDR3, as DNA: TGTGCCAGCAGTGCCCCATTGTGGACAGGGAGGACCCAGTACTTC. The chain is built from TRBV28 and TRBJ2-5; TRBD1 agrees at 8 bases. Germline loops: CDR1 MDHEN, CDR2 SYDVKM. V lost 5 bases and J lost 7; bases outside the gene matches: 12. The CDR3 loop spans 15 amino acids. The full variable domain, completed using reference TRBV28 and TRBJ2-5, is DVKVTQSSRYLVKRTGEKVFLECVQDMDHENMFWYRQDPGLGLRLIYFSYDVKMKEKGDIPEGYSVSREKKERFSLILESASTNQTSMYLCASSAPLWTGRTQYFGPGTRLLVL.

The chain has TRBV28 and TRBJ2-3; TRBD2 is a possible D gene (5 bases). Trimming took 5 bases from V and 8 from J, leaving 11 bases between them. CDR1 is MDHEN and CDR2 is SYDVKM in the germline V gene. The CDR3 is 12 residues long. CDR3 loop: CASSTIASTQYF. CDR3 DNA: TGTGCCAGCAGTACAATAGCGAGTACGCAGTATTTT.

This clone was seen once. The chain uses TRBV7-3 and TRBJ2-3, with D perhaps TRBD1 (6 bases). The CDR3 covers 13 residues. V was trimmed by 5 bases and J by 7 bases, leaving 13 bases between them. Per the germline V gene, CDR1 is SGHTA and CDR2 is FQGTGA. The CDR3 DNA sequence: TGTGCCAGCAGCCAGAAACAGGGAAATACGCAGTATTTT. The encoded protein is CASSQKQGNTQYF.

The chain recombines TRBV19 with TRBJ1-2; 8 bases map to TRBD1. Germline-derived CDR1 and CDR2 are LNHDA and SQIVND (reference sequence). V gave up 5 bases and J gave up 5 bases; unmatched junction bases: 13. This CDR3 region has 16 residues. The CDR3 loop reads CASSPTPGTGGYGYTF. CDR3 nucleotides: TGTGCCAGTAGTCCGACGCCTGGGACAGGAGGGTATGGCTACACCTTC.

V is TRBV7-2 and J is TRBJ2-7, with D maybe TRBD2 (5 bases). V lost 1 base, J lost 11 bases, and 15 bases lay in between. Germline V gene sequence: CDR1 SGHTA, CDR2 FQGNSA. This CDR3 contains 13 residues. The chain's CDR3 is CASSLGPQTEEYF. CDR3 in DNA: TGTGCCAGCAGCTTAGGCCCCCAAACGGAGGAGTACTTC.

The CDR3 is CASSPTSGGEDTQYF. The CDR3 bases are TGTGCCAGCAGTCCAACTAGCGGGGGGGAGGATACGCAGTATTTT. The genes are TRBV6-5 and TRBJ2-3; TRBD2 matches 13 bases. Germline V gives CDR1 MNHEY, CDR2 SVGAGI. This CDR3 comprises 15 residues. V dropped 5 bases and J dropped 6; count of bases not matched to a gene: 5.

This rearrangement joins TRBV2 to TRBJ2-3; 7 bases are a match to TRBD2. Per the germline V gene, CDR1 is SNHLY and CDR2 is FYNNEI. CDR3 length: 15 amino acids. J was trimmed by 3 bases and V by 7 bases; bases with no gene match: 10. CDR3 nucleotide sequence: TGTGCCAGCATCCAGCGGGGCTTGGGGACAGATACGCAGTATTTT. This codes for CASIQRGLGTDTQYF.

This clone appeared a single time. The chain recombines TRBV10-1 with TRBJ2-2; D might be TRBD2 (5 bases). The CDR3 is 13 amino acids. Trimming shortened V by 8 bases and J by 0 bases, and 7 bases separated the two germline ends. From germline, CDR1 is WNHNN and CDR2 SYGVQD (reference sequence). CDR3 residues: CASGRANTGELFF. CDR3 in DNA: TGCGCCAGCGGGCGGGCGAACACCGGGGAGCTGTTTTTT.

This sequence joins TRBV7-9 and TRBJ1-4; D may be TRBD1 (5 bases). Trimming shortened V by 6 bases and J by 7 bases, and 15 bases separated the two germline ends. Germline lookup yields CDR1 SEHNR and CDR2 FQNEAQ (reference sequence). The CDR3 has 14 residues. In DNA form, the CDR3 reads TGTGCCAGCAGTCGGACATTGGGGAGTGAAAAACTGTTTTTT. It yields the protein CASSRTLGSEKLFF.

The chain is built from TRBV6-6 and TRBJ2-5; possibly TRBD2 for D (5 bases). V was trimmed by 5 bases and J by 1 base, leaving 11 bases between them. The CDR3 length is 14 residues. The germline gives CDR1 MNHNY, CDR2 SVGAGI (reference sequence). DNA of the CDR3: TGTGCCAGCAGTCCCAGACGGGGCCAAGAGACCCAGTACTTC. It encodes CASSPRRGQETQYF.

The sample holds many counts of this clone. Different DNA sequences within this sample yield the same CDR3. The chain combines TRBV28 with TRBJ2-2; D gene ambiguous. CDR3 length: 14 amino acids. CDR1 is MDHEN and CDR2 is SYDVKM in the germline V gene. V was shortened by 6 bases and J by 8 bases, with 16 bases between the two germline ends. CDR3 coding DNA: TGTGCCAGCAGCGGTACGGCGGACGCAGGGGAGCTGTTTTTT. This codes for CASSGTADAGELFF. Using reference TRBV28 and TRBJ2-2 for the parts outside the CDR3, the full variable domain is DVKVTQSSRYLVKRTGEKVFLECVQDMDHENMFWYRQDPGLGLRLIYFSYDVKMKEKGDIPEGYSVSREKKERFSLILESASTNQTSMYLCASSGTADAGELFFGEGSRLTVL.

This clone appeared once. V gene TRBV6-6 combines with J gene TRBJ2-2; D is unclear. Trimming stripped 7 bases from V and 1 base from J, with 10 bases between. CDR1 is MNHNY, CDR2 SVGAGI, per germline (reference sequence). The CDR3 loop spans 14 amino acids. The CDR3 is CASKGGVNTGELFF. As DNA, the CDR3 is TGTGCCAGCAAGGGCGGTGTGAACACCGGGGAGCTGTTTTTT.

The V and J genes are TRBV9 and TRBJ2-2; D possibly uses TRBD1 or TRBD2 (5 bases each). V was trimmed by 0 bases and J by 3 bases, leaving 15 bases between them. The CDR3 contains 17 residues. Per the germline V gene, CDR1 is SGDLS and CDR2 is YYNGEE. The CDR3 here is CASSVVGDGVYTGELFF. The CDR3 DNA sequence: TGTGCCAGCAGCGTAGTGGGGGACGGAGTATACACCGGGGAGCTGTTTTTT.

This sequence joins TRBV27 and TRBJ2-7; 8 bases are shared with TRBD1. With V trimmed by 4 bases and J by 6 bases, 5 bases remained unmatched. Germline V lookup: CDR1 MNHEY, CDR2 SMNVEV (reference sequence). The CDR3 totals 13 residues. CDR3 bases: TGTGCCAGCAGTTCCGTAGACAGGGGCGAGCAGTACTTC. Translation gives CASSSVDRGEQYF.

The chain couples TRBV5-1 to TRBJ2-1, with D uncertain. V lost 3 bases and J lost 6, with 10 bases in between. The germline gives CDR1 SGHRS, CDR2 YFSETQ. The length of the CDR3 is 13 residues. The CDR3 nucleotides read TGCGCCAGCAGCTCCGCCTGGGGCAATGAGCAGTTCTTC. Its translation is CASSSAWGNEQFF.

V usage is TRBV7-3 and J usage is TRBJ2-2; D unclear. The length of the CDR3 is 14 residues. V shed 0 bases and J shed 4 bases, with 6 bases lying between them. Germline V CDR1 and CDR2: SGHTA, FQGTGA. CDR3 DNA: TGTGCCAGCAGCTTAACGGCACCCACCGGGGAGCTGTTTTTT. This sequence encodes CASSLTAPTGELFF. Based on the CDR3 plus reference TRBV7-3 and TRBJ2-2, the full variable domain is GAGVSQTPSNKVTEKGKYVELRCDPISGHTALYWYRQSLGQGPEFLIYFQGTGAADDSGLPNDRFFAVRPEGSVSTLKIQRTERGDSAVYLCASSLTAPTGELFFGEGSRLTVL.

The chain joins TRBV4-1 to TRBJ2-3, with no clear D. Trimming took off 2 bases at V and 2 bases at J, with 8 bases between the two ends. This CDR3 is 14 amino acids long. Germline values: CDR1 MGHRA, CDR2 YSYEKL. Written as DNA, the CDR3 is TGCGCCAGCAGCCAAATCCGGACCACAGATACGCAGTATTTT. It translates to CASSQIRTTDTQYF.

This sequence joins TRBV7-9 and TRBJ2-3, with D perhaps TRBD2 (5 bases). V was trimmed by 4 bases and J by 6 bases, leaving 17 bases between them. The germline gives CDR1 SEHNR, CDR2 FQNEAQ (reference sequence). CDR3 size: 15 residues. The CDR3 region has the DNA TGTGCCAGCAGCTGGGAAAGGAAGGGAGAGGATACGCAGTATTTT. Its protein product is CASSWERKGEDTQYF.

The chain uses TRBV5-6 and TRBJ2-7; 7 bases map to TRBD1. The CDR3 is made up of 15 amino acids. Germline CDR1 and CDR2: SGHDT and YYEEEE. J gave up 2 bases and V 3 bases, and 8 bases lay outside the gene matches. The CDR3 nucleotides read TGTGCCAGCAGCTCAAGCCGGGACAGAACCTACGAGCAGTACTTC. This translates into CASSSSRDRTYEQYF. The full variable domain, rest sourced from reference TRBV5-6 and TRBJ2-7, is DAGVTQSPTHLIKTRGQQVTLRCSPKSGHDTVSWYQQALGQGPQFIFQYYEEEERQRGNFPDRFSGHQFPNYSSELNVNALLLGDSALYLCASSSSRDRTYEQYFGPGTRLTVT.

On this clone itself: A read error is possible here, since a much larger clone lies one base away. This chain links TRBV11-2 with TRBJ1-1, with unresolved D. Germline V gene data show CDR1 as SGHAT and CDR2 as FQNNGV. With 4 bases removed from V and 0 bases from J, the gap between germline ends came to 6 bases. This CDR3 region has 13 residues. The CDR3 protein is CASSYAVNTEAFF. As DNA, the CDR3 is TGTGCCAGCAGCTACGCCGTGAACACTGAAGCTTTCTTT.

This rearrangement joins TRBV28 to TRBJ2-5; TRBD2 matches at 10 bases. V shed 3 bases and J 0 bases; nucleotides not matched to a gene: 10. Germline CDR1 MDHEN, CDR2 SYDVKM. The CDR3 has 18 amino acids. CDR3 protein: CASSFSSGRGGYQETQYF. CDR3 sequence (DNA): TGTGCCAGCAGTTTTTCTAGCGGGAGAGGGGGGTACCAAGAGACCCAGTACTTC.

The CDR3 protein is CASSLPLLTGTSDEQYF. CDR3 bases: TGTGCCAGCAGCTTGCCACTCCTGACCGGGACTAGCGACGAGCAGTACTTC. The chain recombines TRBV5-4 with TRBJ2-7, with TRBD2 matching 10 bases. V lost 1 base and J lost 5; bases outside the gene matches: 12. CDR3 length: 17 amino acids. Per germline, CDR1 SGHNT and CDR2 YYREEE (reference sequence).

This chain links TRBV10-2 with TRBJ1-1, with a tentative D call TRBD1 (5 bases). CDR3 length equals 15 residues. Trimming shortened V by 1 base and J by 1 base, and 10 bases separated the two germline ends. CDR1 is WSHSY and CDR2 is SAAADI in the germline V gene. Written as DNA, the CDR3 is TGCGCCAGCAGTGAGTGGACGGGGCCGAACACTGAAGCTTTCTTT. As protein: CASSEWTGPNTEAFF.

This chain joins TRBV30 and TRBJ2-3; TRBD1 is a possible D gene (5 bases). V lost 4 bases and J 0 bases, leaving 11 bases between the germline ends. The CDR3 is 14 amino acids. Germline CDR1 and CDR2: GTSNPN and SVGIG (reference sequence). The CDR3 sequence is CAWKRQRSTDTQYF. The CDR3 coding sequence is TGTGCCTGGAAGAGACAGAGAAGCACAGATACGCAGTATTTT.

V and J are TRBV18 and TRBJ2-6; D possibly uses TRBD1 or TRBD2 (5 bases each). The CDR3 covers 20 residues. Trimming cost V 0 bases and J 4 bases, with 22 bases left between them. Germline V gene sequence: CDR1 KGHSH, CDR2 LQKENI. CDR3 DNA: TGTGCCAGCTCACCACCCTTAACAGGCGGGCGACTTCTAGGGGCCAACGTCCTGACTTTC. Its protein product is CASSPPLTGGRLLGANVLTF.